In its sample, the clone carrying this T cell receptor beta chain was seen a few times. Its antigen remains unknown. This record comes from a study of beta chain features in type 1 diabetes. In the study overall: Cell yields, age and gender were similar between patients and healthy donors.

Staining for CD45RO/CCR7/CD25/CD127/CD95/CD27 allowed sorting of CD4+ naive, central memory, regulatory and stem cell-like memory cells. Expressed TCRB transcripts were sequenced after all isolated RNA was converted to cDNA. The table came from immunoSEQ multiplex PCR; TCRdb's copy has only in-frame clones and leaves some out. This table holds around 99,000 clones, 40% found once. Findings of the study overall: More deletions and fewer insertions at VDJ junctions were seen in type 1 diabetes patients.

CDR3 length equals 14 residues. Germline V lookup: CDR1 SGHTA, CDR2 FQGTGA. The V segment lost 5 bases and the J segment 2 bases; nucleotides outside the gene matches: 3. The rearrangement uses TRBV7-3 and TRBJ2-3, with TRBD2 matching 8 bases. This TCR was recovered from a woman in her late teens or twenties in good health. Sequencing was carried out using stem cell memory CD4+ T cells from blood. The CDR3 loop is CASSRSGITDTQYF. In DNA form, the CDR3 reads TGTGCCAGCAGCCGTAGCGGGATCACAGATACGCAGTATTTT.